This T cell receptor beta chain was obtained from a study of shared clonotypes between healthy human individuals. Study results and caveats: Shared across several donors were roughly 4.7% of the naive CD4 clonotypes. Specimens sampled were limited to blood, with tissue repertoires likely differing.

CD45RA+ naive and CD45RA-negative memory subsets were separated from CD4+ cells. Each subset's genomic DNA was split evenly across several immunoSEQ plates. Using immunoSEQ multiplex PCR, the repertoire was profiled, and TCRdb retains in-frame clones only, with some absent. The sample lists hundreds of thousands of clones; less than 85% were seen once. The CDR3 length is 14 residues. The germline V gene has CDR1 SGHDT and CDR2 YYEEEE. V was clipped by 3 bases and J by 5 bases, with 14 bases between them. In the case of this clone: Its antigen is undetermined.

The sequence derives from a woman aged 30 to 39 in good health. Sequenced material: memory CD4+ T cells sorted from blood. The subset was: CD45RA-negative fraction. This chain joins TRBV5-6 and TRBJ1-1, with a weak D call TRBD1 (6 bases). CDR3 DNA sequence: TGTGCCAGCAGCTCTACGCGGGGGGCGACTGAAGCTTTCTTT. Its protein is CASSSTRGATEAFF.